This is a list of T cell receptor beta chains from one sample in a study of T-cell reconstitution after alpha-beta-depleted transplantation in children. TCRdb passed the PCR reads through MiXCR, listing each CDR3 protein once. The table includes about 110,000 distinct CDR3 sequences, more than 20% detected once. The material was PBMCs, mostly from graft donor cells, obtained 180 days after TCRalphabeta/CD19-depleted stem cell transplant. Receptors originate from a male patient under 10 years old who had a stem cell transplant for chronic granulomatous disease, so the T cells may come from the graft donor. CDR3s include the opening cysteine and the closing phenylalanine or tryptophan. A D gene is named only where the DNA matches it firmly. Some rows mark clone size as missing; the rest say once, few, many or name a class of expanded clone.

J gene: TRBJ2-1
clone size: many
D gene: -
V gene: TRBV24-1
CDR3 protein: CATSDWSGGSSYNEQFF
CDR3 DNA: TGTGCCACCAGTGATTGGAGCGGAGGGAGCTCCTACAATGAGCAGTTCTTC

J gene: TRBJ2-7
clone size: many
D gene: TRBD2
V gene: TRBV29-1
CDR3 protein: CSVGSGVAGRHEQYF
CDR3 DNA: TGCAGCGTTGGGTCCGGGGTAGCGGGAAGGCACGAGCAGTACTTC

J gene: TRBJ2-5
clone size: many
D gene: -
V gene: TRBV4-2
CDR3 protein: CASRDPGAQTQYF
CDR3 DNA: TGTGCCAGCAGGGACCCAGGGGCCCAGACCCAGTACTTC

J gene: TRBJ2-1
clone size: -
D gene: -
V gene: TRBV29-1
CDR3 protein: CSVGIYNEQFF
CDR3 DNA: TGCAGCGTAGGGATATACAATGAGCAGTTCTTC

J gene: TRBJ1-5
clone size: many
D gene: -
V gene: TRBV20-1
CDR3 protein: CSASRGGNQPQHF
CDR3 DNA: TGCAGTGCTAGTCGTGGGGGTAATCAGCCCCAGCATTTT

J gene: TRBJ1-3
clone size: many
D gene: -
V gene: TRBV20-1
CDR3 protein: CSAPSSDRNTIYF
CDR3 DNA: TGCAGTGCCCCGTCCTCCGACCGAAACACCATATATTTT

J gene: TRBJ1-2
clone size: -
D gene: -
V gene: TRBV12-3/TRBV12-4
CDR3 protein: CASGDRRANYGYTF
CDR3 DNA: TGTGCCAGCGGAGACAGGAGAGCTAACTATGGCTACACCTTC

J gene: TRBJ2-2
clone size: once
D gene: -
V gene: TRBV7-9
CDR3 protein: CASSLAQGSGELFF
CDR3 DNA: TGTGCCAGCAGCTTAGCCCAGGGAAGCGGGGAGCTGTTTTTT

J gene: TRBJ1-2
clone size: many
D gene: -
V gene: TRBV5-1
CDR3 protein: CASSDSLGPYGYTF
CDR3 DNA: TGCGCCAGCAGCGATTCCCTAGGCCCCTATGGCTACACCTTC

J gene: TRBJ1-2
clone size: -
D gene: -
V gene: TRBV25-1
CDR3 protein: CASSEGGGGRNNYGYTF
CDR3 DNA: TGTGCCAGCAGTGAAGGGGGAGGGGGTCGAAATAACTATGGCTACACCTTC

J gene: TRBJ2-5
clone size: -
D gene: TRBD1
V gene: TRBV12-3/TRBV12-4
CDR3 protein: CASSFGTGKVTQYF
CDR3 DNA: TGTGCCAGCAGTTTTGGGACAGGGAAGGTGACCCAGTACTTC

J gene: TRBJ2-3
clone size: few
D gene: TRBD2
V gene: TRBV27
CDR3 protein: CASSLTSGLVDTQYF
CDR3 DNA: TGTGCCAGCAGTTTGACTAGCGGGTTAGTAGATACGCAGTATTTT

J gene: TRBJ1-2
clone size: -
D gene: -
V gene: TRBV11-1
CDR3 protein: CASSLSQLGGYTF
CDR3 DNA: TGTGCCAGCAGCTTATCGCAATTGGGCGGCTACACCTTC

J gene: TRBJ2-1
clone size: -
D gene: -
V gene: TRBV7-9
CDR3 protein: CASSLTSGVRDEQFF
CDR3 DNA: TGTGCCAGCAGCCTAACCTCAGGGGTCAGGGATGAGCAGTTCTTC

J gene: TRBJ2-4
clone size: -
D gene: -
V gene: TRBV12-3/TRBV12-4
CDR3 protein: CASRPDVPHPNIQYF
CDR3 DNA: TGTGCCAGCAGACCGGACGTGCCGCATCCCAACATTCAGTACTTC

J gene: TRBJ2-7
clone size: many
D gene: -
V gene: TRBV20-1
CDR3 protein: CSAKRSSYEQYF
CDR3 DNA: TGCAGTGCTAAGCGTAGCTCCTACGAGCAGTACTTC

J gene: TRBJ2-6
clone size: many
D gene: -
V gene: TRBV7-8
CDR3 protein: CASSLLLSGANVLTF
CDR3 DNA: TGTGCCAGCAGCTTATTACTCTCTGGGGCCAACGTCCTGACTTTC

J gene: TRBJ1-5
clone size: few
D gene: -
V gene: TRBV5-1
CDR3 protein: CASSWGGSLNQPQHF
CDR3 DNA: TGCGCCAGCAGCTGGGGCGGGTCCCTCAATCAGCCCCAGCATTTT

J gene: TRBJ1-1
clone size: -
D gene: -
V gene: TRBV7-2
CDR3 protein: CASSTLMTEAFF
CDR3 DNA: TGTGCCAGCAGCACGCTGATGACTGAAGCTTTCTTT

J gene: TRBJ2-7
clone size: -
D gene: TRBD1
V gene: TRBV6-1
CDR3 protein: CASSPETGYYEQYF
CDR3 DNA: TGTGCCAGCAGCCCCGAGACAGGGTACTACGAGCAGTACTTC

J gene: TRBJ2-7
clone size: medium-sized
D gene: TRBD1
V gene: TRBV27
CDR3 protein: CASSFGAGGYEQYF
CDR3 DNA: TGTGCCAGCAGTTTCGGGGCAGGGGGCTACGAGCAGTACTTC

J gene: TRBJ2-7
clone size: many
D gene: TRBD2
V gene: TRBV5-1
CDR3 protein: CASSRGEAGGSYEQYF
CDR3 DNA: TGCGCCAGCAGCCGGGGGGAAGCGGGGGGTTCCTACGAGCAGTACTTC

J gene: TRBJ2-5
clone size: -
D gene: -
V gene: TRBV4-3
CDR3 protein: CASSHGGFSEETQYF
CDR3 DNA: TGCGCCAGCAGCCACGGCGGGTTCAGCGAAGAGACCCAGTACTTC

J gene: TRBJ2-5
clone size: -
D gene: TRBD1
V gene: TRBV5-5
CDR3 protein: CASSLTQDRVWGTQYF
CDR3 DNA: TGTGCCAGCAGCTTGACCCAAGACAGGGTTTGGGGGACCCAGTACTTC

J gene: TRBJ2-3
clone size: many
D gene: -
V gene: TRBV12-3/TRBV12-4
CDR3 protein: CASRPIGDTQYF
CDR3 DNA: TGTGCCAGCAGACCGATCGGTGATACGCAGTATTTT

J gene: TRBJ2-7
clone size: -
D gene: TRBD2
V gene: TRBV9
CDR3 protein: CASSVGASGNSAQYF
CDR3 DNA: TGTGCCAGCAGCGTAGGGGCTAGCGGGAATTCGGCGCAGTACTTC

J gene: TRBJ1-1
clone size: many
D gene: -
V gene: TRBV18
CDR3 protein: CASSPKSNTEAFF
CDR3 DNA: TGTGCCAGCTCACCCAAATCAAACACTGAAGCTTTCTTT

J gene: TRBJ2-7
clone size: many
D gene: -
V gene: TRBV27
CDR3 protein: CAVGGGPLYEQYF
CDR3 DNA: TGTGCCGTGGGTGGAGGGCCACTCTACGAGCAGTACTTC

J gene: TRBJ2-6
clone size: -
D gene: TRBD1
V gene: TRBV11-1
CDR3 protein: CASSLGDRAHSGANVLTF
CDR3 DNA: TGTGCCAGCAGCTTAGGGGACAGGGCCCACTCTGGGGCCAACGTCCTGACTTTC

J gene: TRBJ2-7
clone size: few
D gene: -
V gene: TRBV2
CDR3 protein: CASGRQVSYEQYF
CDR3 DNA: TGTGCCAGCGGGAGGCAGGTTTCCTACGAGCAGTACTTC

J gene: TRBJ2-2
clone size: many
D gene: -
V gene: TRBV5-1
CDR3 protein: CASSLEPGVGSGELFF
CDR3 DNA: TGCGCCAGCAGCTTGGAGCCAGGGGTAGGGTCCGGGGAGCTGTTTTTT

J gene: TRBJ2-7
clone size: -
D gene: -
V gene: TRBV18
CDR3 protein: CASSPSDLEQYF
CDR3 DNA: TGTGCCAGCTCACCTTCCGATCTCGAGCAGTACTTC

J gene: TRBJ2-3
clone size: -
D gene: TRBD2
V gene: TRBV7-8
CDR3 protein: CASSLVAAGRTDTQYF
CDR3 DNA: TGTGCCAGCAGCTTAGTTGCAGCGGGGCGCACAGATACGCAGTATTTT

J gene: TRBJ2-7
clone size: -
D gene: -
V gene: TRBV5-5
CDR3 protein: CASSLYQGPYEQYF
CDR3 DNA: TGTGCCAGCAGCTTGTACCAGGGTCCCTACGAGCAGTACTTC

J gene: TRBJ2-1
clone size: -
D gene: TRBD1
V gene: TRBV29-1
CDR3 protein: CSVGDRAYNEQFF
CDR3 DNA: TGCAGCGTTGGGGACAGGGCCTACAATGAGCAGTTCTTC

J gene: TRBJ2-1
clone size: -
D gene: -
V gene: TRBV5-5
CDR3 protein: CASRILVGEYNEQFF
CDR3 DNA: TGTGCCAGCAGGATACTAGTGGGGGAGTACAATGAGCAGTTCTTC

J gene: TRBJ2-4
clone size: many
D gene: -
V gene: TRBV20-1
CDR3 protein: CSANLGLAKNIQYF
CDR3 DNA: TGCAGTGCTAATCTAGGCCTAGCCAAAAACATTCAGTACTTC

J gene: TRBJ2-1
clone size: many
D gene: TRBD1
V gene: TRBV20-1
CDR3 protein: CSATQGARYNEQFF
CDR3 DNA: TGCAGTGCAACACAGGGGGCGCGATACAATGAGCAGTTCTTC

J gene: TRBJ2-2
clone size: few
D gene: -
V gene: TRBV7-6
CDR3 protein: CASSLWGPSTGELFF
CDR3 DNA: TGTGCCAGCAGCTTATGGGGACCCAGCACCGGGGAGCTGTTTTTT

J gene: TRBJ2-2
clone size: -
D gene: -
V gene: TRBV12-3/TRBV12-4
CDR3 protein: CASNRRSPGELFF
CDR3 DNA: TGTGCCAGCAATAGAAGGAGTCCCGGGGAGCTGTTTTTT

J gene: TRBJ2-3
clone size: many
D gene: -
V gene: TRBV7-8
CDR3 protein: CASSPILTDTQYF
CDR3 DNA: TGTGCCAGCAGCCCTATACTGACAGATACGCAGTATTTT

J gene: TRBJ2-1
clone size: many
D gene: TRBD2
V gene: TRBV28
CDR3 protein: CASSLWGLAGGPSNEQFF
CDR3 DNA: TGTGCCAGCAGTTTATGGGGACTAGCGGGAGGGCCCTCTAATGAGCAGTTCTTC

J gene: TRBJ2-7
clone size: many
D gene: -
V gene: TRBV20-1
CDR3 protein: CSARTGTTTSEQYF
CDR3 DNA: TGCAGTGCTAGGACTGGAACCACTACCTCCGAGCAGTACTTC

J gene: TRBJ2-7
clone size: many
D gene: TRBD1
V gene: TRBV18
CDR3 protein: CASSQVPGQGTYEQYF
CDR3 DNA: TGTGCCAGCTCACAAGTCCCGGGACAGGGAACCTACGAGCAGTACTTC

J gene: TRBJ2-3
clone size: many
D gene: -
V gene: TRBV25-1
CDR3 protein: CASSGLGSISDTQYF
CDR3 DNA: TGTGCCAGCAGTGGACTTGGAAGCATTTCAGATACGCAGTATTTT

J gene: TRBJ1-6
clone size: few
D gene: -
V gene: TRBV12-3/TRBV12-4
CDR3 protein: CASSPDSSALHF
CDR3 DNA: TGTGCCAGCAGTCCGGACAGCTCAGCCCTCCACTTT

J gene: TRBJ1-5
clone size: -
D gene: -
V gene: TRBV5-6
CDR3 protein: CASSWGGNQPQHF
CDR3 DNA: TGTGCCAGCAGCTGGGGGGGCAATCAGCCCCAGCATTTT

J gene: TRBJ2-3
clone size: many
D gene: -
V gene: TRBV5-1
CDR3 protein: CASSPQGRSTDTQYF
CDR3 DNA: TGCGCCAGCAGCCCCCAGGGGCGCTCCACAGATACGCAGTATTTT

J gene: TRBJ2-1
clone size: -
D gene: -
V gene: TRBV3-1
CDR3 protein: CALSGFEWEEQVYNEQFF
CDR3 DNA: TGTGCCCTCAGTGGTTTTGAATGGGAAGAACAGGTCTACAATGAGCAGTTCTTC

J gene: TRBJ2-3
clone size: many
D gene: -
V gene: TRBV29-1
CDR3 protein: CSVEDRGTDTQYF
CDR3 DNA: TGCAGCGTTGAAGATCGCGGCACAGATACGCAGTATTTT

J gene: TRBJ2-7
clone size: -
D gene: TRBD2
V gene: TRBV29-1
CDR3 protein: CSVGLVSGASSYEQYF
CDR3 DNA: TGCAGCGTTGGATTGGTTAGCGGGGCGAGCTCCTACGAGCAGTACTTC

J gene: TRBJ2-5
clone size: many
D gene: -
V gene: TRBV18
CDR3 protein: CASSRTEGETQYF
CDR3 DNA: TGTGCCAGCTCACGGACAGAGGGGGAGACCCAGTACTTC

J gene: TRBJ2-7
clone size: many
D gene: -
V gene: TRBV27
CDR3 protein: CASSPLTATEQYF
CDR3 DNA: TGTGCCAGCAGTCCCCTAACCGCGACAGAGCAGTACTTC

J gene: TRBJ2-1
clone size: -
D gene: -
V gene: TRBV18
CDR3 protein: CASSPSSRQDNEQFF
CDR3 DNA: TGTGCCAGCTCACCTTCATCCCGGCAGGACAATGAGCAGTTCTTC